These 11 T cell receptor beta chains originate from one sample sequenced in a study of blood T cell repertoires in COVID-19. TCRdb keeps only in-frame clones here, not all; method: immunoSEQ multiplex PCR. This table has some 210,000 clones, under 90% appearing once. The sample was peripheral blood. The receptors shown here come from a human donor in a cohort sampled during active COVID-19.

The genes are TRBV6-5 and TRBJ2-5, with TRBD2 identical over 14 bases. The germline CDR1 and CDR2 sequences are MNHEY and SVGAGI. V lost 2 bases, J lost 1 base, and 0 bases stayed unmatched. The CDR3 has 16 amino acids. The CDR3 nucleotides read TGTGCCAGCAGTTACGGACTAGCGGGGGGCCAAGAGACCCAGTACTTC. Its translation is CASSYGLAGGQETQYF.

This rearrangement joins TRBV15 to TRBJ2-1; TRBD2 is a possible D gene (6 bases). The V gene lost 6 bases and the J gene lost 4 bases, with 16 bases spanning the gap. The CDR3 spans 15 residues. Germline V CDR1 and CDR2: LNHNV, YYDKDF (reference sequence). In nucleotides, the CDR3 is TGTGCCACCAGAGGCGCGGCACTAGCTTACAATGAGCAGTTCTTC. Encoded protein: CATRGAALAYNEQFF.

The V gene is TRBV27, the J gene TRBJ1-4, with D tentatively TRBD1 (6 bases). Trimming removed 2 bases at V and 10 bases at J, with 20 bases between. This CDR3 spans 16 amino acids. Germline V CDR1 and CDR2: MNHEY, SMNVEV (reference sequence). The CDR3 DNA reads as TGTGCCAGCAGTTTAACGACCGGGGGCGCGGGGGGAAAACTGTTTTTT. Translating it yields CASSLTTGGAGGKLFF.

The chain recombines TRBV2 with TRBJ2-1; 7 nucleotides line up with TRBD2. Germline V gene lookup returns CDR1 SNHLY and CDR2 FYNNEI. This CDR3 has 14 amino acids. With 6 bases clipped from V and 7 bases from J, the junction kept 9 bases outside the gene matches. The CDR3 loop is CASSNGGNRNEQFF. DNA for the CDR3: TGTGCCAGCAGCAACGGGGGGAATAGGAATGAGCAGTTCTTC.

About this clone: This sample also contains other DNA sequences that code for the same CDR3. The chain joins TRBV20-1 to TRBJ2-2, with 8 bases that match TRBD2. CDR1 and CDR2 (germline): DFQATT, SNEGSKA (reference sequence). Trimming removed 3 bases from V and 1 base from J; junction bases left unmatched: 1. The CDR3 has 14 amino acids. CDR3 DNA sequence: TGCAGTGCTAGTCTAGCGGGGAACACCGGGGAGCTGTTTTTT. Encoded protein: CSASLAGNTGELFF.

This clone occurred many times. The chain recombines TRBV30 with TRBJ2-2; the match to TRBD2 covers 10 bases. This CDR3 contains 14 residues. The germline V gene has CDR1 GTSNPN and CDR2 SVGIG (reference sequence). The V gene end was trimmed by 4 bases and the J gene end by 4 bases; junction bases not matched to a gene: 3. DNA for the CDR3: TGTGCCTGGAATCCTAGCGGGGGCACCGGGGAGCTGTTTTTT. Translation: CAWNPSGGTGELFF.

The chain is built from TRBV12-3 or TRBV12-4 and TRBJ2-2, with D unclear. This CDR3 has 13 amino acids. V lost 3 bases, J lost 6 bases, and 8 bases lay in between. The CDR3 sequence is CASSFSLSGELFF. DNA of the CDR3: TGTGCCAGCAGTTTCTCCCTCTCCGGGGAGCTGTTTTTT.

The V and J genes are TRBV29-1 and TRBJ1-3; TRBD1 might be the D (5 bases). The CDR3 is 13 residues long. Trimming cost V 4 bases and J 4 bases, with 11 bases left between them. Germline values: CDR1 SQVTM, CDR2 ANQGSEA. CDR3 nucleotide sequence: TGCAGCGTTGCTGAGGACAAGGGAAACACCATATATTTT. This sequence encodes CSVAEDKGNTIYF.

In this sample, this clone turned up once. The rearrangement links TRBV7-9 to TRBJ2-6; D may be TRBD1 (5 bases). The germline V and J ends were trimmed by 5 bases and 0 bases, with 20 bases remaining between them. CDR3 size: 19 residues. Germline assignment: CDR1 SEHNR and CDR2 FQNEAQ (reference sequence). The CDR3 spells CASSHRTARGLSGANVLTF. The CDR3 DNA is TGTGCCAGCAGCCACAGGACCGCCCGAGGTCTCTCTGGGGCCAACGTCCTGACTTTC.

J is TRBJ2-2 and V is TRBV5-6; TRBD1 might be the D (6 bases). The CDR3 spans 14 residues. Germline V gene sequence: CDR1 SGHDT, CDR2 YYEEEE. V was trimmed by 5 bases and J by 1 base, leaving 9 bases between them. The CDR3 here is CASRRDMNTGELFF. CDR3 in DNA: TGTGCCAGCAGAAGGGACATGAACACCGGGGAGCTGTTTTTT.

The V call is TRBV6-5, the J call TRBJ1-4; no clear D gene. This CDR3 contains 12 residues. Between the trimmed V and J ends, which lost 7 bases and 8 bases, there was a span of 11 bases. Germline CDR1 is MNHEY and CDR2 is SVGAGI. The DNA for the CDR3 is TGTGCCAGCATCACGGCGGGAGAAAAACTGTTTTTT. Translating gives CASITAGEKLFF.